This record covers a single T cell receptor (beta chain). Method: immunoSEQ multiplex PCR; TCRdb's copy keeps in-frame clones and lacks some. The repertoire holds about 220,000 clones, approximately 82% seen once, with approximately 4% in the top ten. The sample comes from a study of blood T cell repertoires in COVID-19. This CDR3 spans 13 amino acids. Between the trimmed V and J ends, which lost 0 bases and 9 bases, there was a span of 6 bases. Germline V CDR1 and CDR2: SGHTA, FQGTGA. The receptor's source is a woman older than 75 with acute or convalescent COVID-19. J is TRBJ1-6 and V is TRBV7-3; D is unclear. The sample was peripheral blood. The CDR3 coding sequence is TGTGCCAGCAGCTTAACGGAGGGTTCACCCCTCCACTTT. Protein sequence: CASSLTEGSPLHF.